This T cell receptor beta chain emerged from a study of Graves' ophthalmopathy and Graves' hyperthyroidism. The germline V and J ends were trimmed by 1 base and 5 bases, with 17 bases remaining between them. Germline values: CDR1 SGHTA, CDR2 FQGNSA. This CDR3 has 16 residues. From RNA, the CDR3 regions of TCR beta chains were amplified and sequenced. RT-PCR with HTBI primers came first, then second-round multiplex PCR. TCRdb re-analysed the multiplex PCR reads in MiXCR, keeping a single row per CDR3 protein. The sample consists of about 220,000 distinct CDR3 sequences, 20% to 25% of them appearing once. This clonotype was detected many times.

This receptor was obtained from a woman in her fifties or sixties with Graves' ophthalmopathy. This chain joins TRBV7-2 and TRBJ2-5, with D perhaps being TRBD1 or TRBD2 (6 bases each). The sample was peripheral blood. CDR3 coding DNA: TGTGCCAGCAGCTTAGGGGGGGCTAGAGGGGCGGAGACCCAGTACTTC. Translation gives CASSLGGARGAETQYF.